The sequence of this TCR beta chain was determined in a study of blood T cell dynamics during melanoma immunotherapy. Study at large: Metastatic melanoma patients received first-line pembrolizumab or nivolumab plus ipilimumab.

Only in-frame clones appear in the TCRdb table, and some are missing; sequencing was by immunoSEQ multiplex PCR. The sample lists about 11,000 clones, around nine tenths occurring once. Overall study findings and caveats: At W3, later disease-control patients showed bifurcated PBMC repertoire changes, unlike progressors.

This sample's time point: week 3, after first cycle of checkpoint inhibitor. Disease control meant complete response, partial response or stable disease at 12 weeks. Patients with prior systemic cancer treatment, concomitant immunosuppressants, or other active malignancies were excluded. Note on this clone: Its specificity is not known.

Trimming left V 4 bases short and J 4 bases short, with 11 bases between. This CDR3 spans 14 amino acids. Per germline, CDR1 SGHAT and CDR2 FQNNGV. The chain recombines TRBV11-2 with TRBJ2-1; unclear D gene. The origin of this receptor is a human donor with melanoma. The input for sequencing was blood, taken from a patient treated with checkpoint blockade. The CDR3 nucleotides are TGTGCCAGCAGCTCAATTCAAGGGTACAATGAGCAGTTCTTC. This translates into CASSSIQGYNEQFF.